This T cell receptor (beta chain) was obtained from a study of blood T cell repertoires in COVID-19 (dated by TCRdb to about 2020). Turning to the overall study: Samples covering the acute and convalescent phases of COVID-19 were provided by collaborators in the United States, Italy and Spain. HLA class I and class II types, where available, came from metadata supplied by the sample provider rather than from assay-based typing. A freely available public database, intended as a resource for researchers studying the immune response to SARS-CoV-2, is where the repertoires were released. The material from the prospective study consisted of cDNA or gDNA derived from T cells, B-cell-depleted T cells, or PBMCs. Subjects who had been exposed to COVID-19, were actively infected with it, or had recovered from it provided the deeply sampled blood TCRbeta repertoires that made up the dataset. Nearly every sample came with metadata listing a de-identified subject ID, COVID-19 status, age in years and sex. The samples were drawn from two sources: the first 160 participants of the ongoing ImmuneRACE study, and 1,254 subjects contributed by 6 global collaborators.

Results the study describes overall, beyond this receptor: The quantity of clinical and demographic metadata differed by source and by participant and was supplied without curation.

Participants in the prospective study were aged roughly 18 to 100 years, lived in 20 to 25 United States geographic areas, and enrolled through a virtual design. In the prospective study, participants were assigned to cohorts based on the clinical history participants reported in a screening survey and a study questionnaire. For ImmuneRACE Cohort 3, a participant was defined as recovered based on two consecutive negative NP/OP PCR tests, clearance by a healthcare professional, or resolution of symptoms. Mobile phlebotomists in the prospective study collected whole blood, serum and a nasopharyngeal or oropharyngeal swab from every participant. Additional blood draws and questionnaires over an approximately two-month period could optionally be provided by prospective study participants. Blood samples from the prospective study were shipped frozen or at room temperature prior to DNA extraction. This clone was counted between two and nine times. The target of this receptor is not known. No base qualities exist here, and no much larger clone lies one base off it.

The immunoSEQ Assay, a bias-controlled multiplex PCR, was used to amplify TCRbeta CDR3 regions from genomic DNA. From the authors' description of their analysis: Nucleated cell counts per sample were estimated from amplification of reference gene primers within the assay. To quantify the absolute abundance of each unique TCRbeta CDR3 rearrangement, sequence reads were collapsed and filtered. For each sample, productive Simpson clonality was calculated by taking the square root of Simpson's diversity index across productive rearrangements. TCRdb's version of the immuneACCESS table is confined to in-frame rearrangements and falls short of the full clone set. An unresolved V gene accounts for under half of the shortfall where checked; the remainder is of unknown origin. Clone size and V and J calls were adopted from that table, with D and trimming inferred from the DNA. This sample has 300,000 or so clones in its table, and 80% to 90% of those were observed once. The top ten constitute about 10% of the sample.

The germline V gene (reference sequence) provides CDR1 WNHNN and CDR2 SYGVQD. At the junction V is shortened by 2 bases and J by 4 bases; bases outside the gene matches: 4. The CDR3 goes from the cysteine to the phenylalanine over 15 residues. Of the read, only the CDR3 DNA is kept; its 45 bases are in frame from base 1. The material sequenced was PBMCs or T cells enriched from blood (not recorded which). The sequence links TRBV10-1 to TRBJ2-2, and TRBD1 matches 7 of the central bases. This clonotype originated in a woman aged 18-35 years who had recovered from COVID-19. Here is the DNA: TGCGCCAGCAGTGAGGTGACAGGGATCACCGGGGAGCTGTTTTTT. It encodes CASSEVTGITGELFF.